Below are 27 T cell receptor beta chains sequenced from a single sample in a study of technical replicates of blood from a handful of donors. TCRdb keeps only in-frame clones here, not all; method: immunoSEQ multiplex PCR. The data contain 85,000 to 95,000 clones, less than 96% of them singletons. Sequencing was carried out using T cells isolated from PBMCs. The receptors derive from a human donor in good health.

The rearrangement uses TRBV30 and TRBJ1-2; TRBD1 aligns across 8 bases. V was pared by 2 bases and J by 5 bases, with 1 base of the junction left unmatched. The CDR3 contains 12 residues. Per germline, CDR1 GTSNPN and CDR2 SVGIG (reference sequence). CDR3 in DNA: TGTGCCTGGAGTACAGGGGGATATGGCTACACCTTC. Protein: CAWSTGGYGYTF.

The chain links TRBV25-1 to TRBJ2-7; TRBD2 is a possible D gene (6 bases). This CDR3 spans 13 amino acids. Per germline, CDR1 MGHDK and CDR2 SYGVNS. V lost 10 bases to trimming and J lost 2 bases, with 15 bases between them. The CDR3 is CATASDLPYEQYF. The CDR3 nucleotides read TGTGCCACCGCTAGCGACCTACCCTACGAGCAGTACTTC.

The rearrangement joins TRBV10-3 to TRBJ2-1, with TRBD2 identical over 9 bases. J gave up 7 bases and V 0 bases, and 4 bases lay outside the gene matches. Per germline, CDR1 ENHRY and CDR2 SYGVKD. The CDR3 sequence is 15 residues long. This CDR3 reads CAISESSGSGNEQFF. CDR3 in DNA: TGTGCCATCAGTGAGTCTAGCGGGAGTGGGAATGAGCAGTTCTTC.

The chain has TRBV5-4 and TRBJ1-4; D perhaps matches TRBD1 (6 bases). V lost 4 bases, J lost 8 bases, and 15 bases lay in between. The CDR3 spans 14 residues. Germline-derived CDR1 and CDR2 are SGHNT and YYREEE (reference sequence). DNA for the CDR3: TGTGCCAGCAGCCCCCGGGAGGGGGGGGAAAAACTGTTTTTT. Protein: CASSPREGGEKLFF.

This chain uses TRBV7-6 with TRBJ1-5; D gene unclear. The germline V gene has CDR1 SGHVS and CDR2 FNYEAQ. The CDR3 consists of 15 residues. Trimming pared 8 bases from V and 5 bases from J, leaving 19 bases between. This chain's CDR3 is CASSPLSGNHQPQHF. In DNA, the CDR3 is TGTGCCAGCTCCCCCTTATCGGGGAATCATCAGCCCCAGCATTTT.

The rearrangement links TRBV19 to TRBJ1-2; a possible D gene is TRBD1 (5 bases). CDR1 is LNHDA, CDR2 SQIVND, per germline (reference sequence). Trimming cost V 0 bases and J 8 bases, with 13 bases left between them. The CDR3 spans 14 residues. Written as DNA, the CDR3 is TGTGCCAGTAGTATAGACGAGGGGAGGCGAGGCTACACCTTC. Translation gives CASSIDEGRRGYTF.

This chain joins TRBV7-9 and TRBJ1-4, with D unresolved. The length of the CDR3 is 14 residues. With 5 bases removed from V and 2 bases from J, the gap between germline ends came to 9 bases. Germline lookup yields CDR1 SEHNR and CDR2 FQNEAQ (reference sequence). CDR3 in DNA: TGTGCCAGCAGCCGGGATTTCACTAATGAAAAACTGTTTTTT. Its translation is CASSRDFTNEKLFF.

The V and J genes are TRBV19 and TRBJ2-7; 7 nucleotides agree with TRBD1. CDR1 is LNHDA, CDR2 SQIVND, per germline (reference sequence). This CDR3 is 14 amino acids long. V was clipped by 6 bases and J by 3 bases; unmatched bases: 8. The CDR3 DNA is TGTGCCAGTAGAGACCGGGACAGTTACTACGAGCAGTACTTC. Protein: CASRDRDSYYEQYF.

The chain recombines TRBV7-9 with TRBJ1-4; D remains ambiguous. V lost 2 bases, J lost 2 bases, and 6 bases lay in between. The germline CDR1 and CDR2 sequences are SEHNR and FQNEAQ (reference sequence). This CDR3 contains 14 residues. CDR3 DNA sequence: TGTGCCAGCAGCTTAACGGTCACTAATGAAAAACTGTTTTTT. This codes for CASSLTVTNEKLFF.

CDR3 sequence reads: CALGLQETQYF. The CDR3 bases are TGTGCTTTGGGACTCCAAGAGACCCAGTACTTC. The V and J genes are TRBV30 and TRBJ2-5, with D perhaps matching TRBD2 (6 bases). The germline gives CDR1 GTSNPN, CDR2 SVGIG (reference sequence). The CDR3 is 11 residues long.

This clone was seen only a few times. This chain uses TRBV30 with TRBJ1-1, with TRBD1 identical over 12 bases. CDR3 length: 15 residues. CDR1 is GTSNPN, CDR2 SVGIG, per germline (reference sequence). The junction had 6 bases not matched to a gene; V was cut back by 7 bases and J by 0 bases. The CDR3 loop is CASGQGARLNTEAFF. In nucleotides, the CDR3 is TGTGCCTCGGGACAGGGGGCAAGATTGAACACTGAAGCTTTCTTT.

This rearrangement joins TRBV28 to TRBJ2-1; 7 bases match TRBD2. The trim removed 3 bases at V and 3 bases at J, leaving 8 bases unmatched. The germline V gene has CDR1 MDHEN and CDR2 SYDVKM. This CDR3 contains 16 residues. The CDR3 is CASSLPNRGSYNEQFF. The CDR3 region has the DNA TGTGCCAGCAGTTTGCCCAATCGCGGGAGCTACAATGAGCAGTTCTTC.

The rearrangement uses TRBV11-2 and TRBJ1-2; possibly TRBD1 for D (5 bases). Trimming cost V 4 bases and J 4 bases, with 10 bases left between them. The germline V gene encodes CDR1 SGHAT and CDR2 FQNNGV. This CDR3 is built from 13 residues. CDR3 coding DNA: TGTGCCAGCAGCTCCGGGGGTGGCTATGGCTACACCTTC. It yields the protein CASSSGGGYGYTF.

V gene TRBV6-5 combines with J gene TRBJ1-1, with a possible D match to TRBD1 (6 bases). The germline V gene encodes CDR1 MNHEY and CDR2 SVGAGI. The V end was cut by 6 bases, the J end by 0 bases, with 8 bases between. The CDR3 extends over 13 amino acids. The CDR3 coding sequence is TGTGCCAGCAGCCAGGGGATGAACACTGAAGCTTTCTTT. Translating gives CASSQGMNTEAFF.

Here the CDR3 DNA reads TGTGCCAGCAGCGAAGGGACAGGCTCAAACTATGGCTACACCTTC. Translation: CASSEGTGSNYGYTF. The V and J genes are TRBV7-3 and TRBJ1-2, with 8 bases matching TRBD1. The CDR3 covers 15 residues. The V and J ends lost 5 bases and 2 bases, in that order; junction bases with no gene match: 7. Germline loops: CDR1 SGHTA, CDR2 FQGTGA.

The V gene is TRBV5-5, the J gene TRBJ1-5; 7 bases line up with TRBD1. Germline loops: CDR1 SGHKS, CDR2 YYEKEE (reference sequence). This CDR3 spans 15 amino acids. J lost 0 bases, V lost 6 bases, and 6 bases had no gene match. CDR3 nucleotide sequence: TGTGCCAGCACCGGGACAGTTCATAGCAATCAGCCCCAGCATTTT. This encodes CASTGTVHSNQPQHF. Variable domain in full (rest from reference TRBV5-5 and TRBJ1-5): DAGVTQSPTHLIKTRGQQVTLRCSPISGHKSVSWYQQVLGQGPQFIFQYYEKEERGRGNFPDRFSARQFPNYSSELNVNALLLGDSALYLCASTGTVHSNQPQHFGDGTRLSIL.

The chain carries TRBV28 and TRBJ2-5; the D is unclear. Deletions cut 1 base from V and 0 bases from J, with 15 bases between. Per the germline V gene, CDR1 is MDHEN and CDR2 is SYDVKM. The CDR3 extends over 17 amino acids. This CDR3 reads CASSLSPDTLYQETQYF. The CDR3, as DNA: TGTGCCAGCAGTTTATCCCCAGACACCTTGTACCAAGAGACCCAGTACTTC.

J is TRBJ2-3 and V is TRBV10-3; 10 positions agree with TRBD1. Germline CDR1 reads ENHRY; CDR2 reads SYGVKD. The CDR3 contains 14 residues. V lost 7 bases to trimming and J lost 2 bases; unmatched junction nucleotides: 3. The CDR3 nucleotides are TGTGCCATCACAGGACAGGGGGACACAGATACGCAGTATTTT. Protein sequence: CAITGQGDTDTQYF.

This chain uses TRBV28 with TRBJ1-5; weak D call: TRBD1 (5 bases). With 3 bases removed from V and 7 bases from J, the gap between germline ends came to 16 bases. There are 15 residues in the CDR3. Germline V CDR1 and CDR2: MDHEN, SYDVKM. The CDR3, as DNA: TGTGCCAGCAGTTTCTGGCAGGGAAGAAGCCAGCCCCAGCATTTT. Its translation: CASSFWQGRSQPQHF. The complete variable domain, with remaining parts taken from reference TRBV28 and TRBJ1-5, reads DVKVTQSSRYLVKRTGEKVFLECVQDMDHENMFWYRQDPGLGLRLIYFSYDVKMKEKGDIPEGYSVSREKKERFSLILESASTNQTSMYLCASSFWQGRSQPQHFGDGTRLSIL.

The V and J genes are TRBV7-9 and TRBJ2-7; 8 bases are shared with TRBD2. Germline CDR1 reads SEHNR; CDR2 reads FQNEAQ (reference sequence). This CDR3 spans 14 amino acids. V dropped 3 bases and J dropped 3; count of bases not matched to a gene: 4. The CDR3 is CASSFPAGDYEQYF. Here the CDR3 DNA reads TGTGCCAGCAGCTTCCCAGCGGGAGACTACGAGCAGTACTTC. The entire variable domain, with the rest obtained from reference TRBV7-9 and TRBJ2-7, is as follows: DTGVSQNPRHKITKRGQNVTFRCDPISEHNRLYWYRQTLGQGPEFLTYFQNEAQLEKSRLLSDRFSAERPKGSFSTLEIQRTEQGDSAMYLCASSFPAGDYEQYFGPGTRLTVT.

The V and J genes are TRBV11-3 and TRBJ2-1, with TRBD2 as a possible D gene (5 bases). Deletions cut 7 bases from V and 0 bases from J, with 13 bases between. The CDR3 runs to 15 residues. Germline values: CDR1 SGHNT, CDR2 YENEEA. CDR3 coding DNA: TGTGCCAGCACCTCCGGACTTACCTCCTACAATGAGCAGTTCTTC. This translates into CASTSGLTSYNEQFF.

The chain uses TRBV6-5 and TRBJ1-2, with unresolved D. CDR3 size: 12 residues. CDR1 MNHEY and CDR2 SVGAGI come from the germline V gene. V was trimmed by 5 bases and J by 8 bases, leaving 12 bases between them. In DNA, the CDR3 is TGTGCCAGCAGTGGTGGCGGGAACGGCTACACCTTC. This encodes CASSGGGNGYTF.

The V call is TRBV4-1, the J call TRBJ2-7, with 11 nucleotides matching TRBD2. J gave up 2 bases and V 4 bases, and 4 bases lay outside the gene matches. Per the germline V gene, CDR1 is MGHRA and CDR2 is YSYEKL. The CDR3 totals 15 residues. The CDR3 protein is CASSLRLAGTYEQYF. The CDR3 DNA reads TGCGCCAGCAGCCTAAGACTAGCGGGAACCTACGAGCAGTACTTC.

The V and J genes are TRBV29-1 and TRBJ2-3; D ambiguous. The CDR3 extends over 14 amino acids. With 7 bases removed from V and 2 bases from J, the gap between germline ends came to 16 bases. Germline CDR1 reads SQVTM; CDR2 reads ANQGSEA. The CDR3 DNA reads TGCAGCGCTCTGGCAATATCATCCACAGATACGCAGTATTTT. Translation: CSALAISSTDTQYF.

The genes are TRBV28 and TRBJ1-4; no reliable D call. CDR3 length: 12 amino acids. Trimming removed 2 bases from V and 8 bases from J, with 6 bases in between. Germline V gene lookup returns CDR1 MDHEN and CDR2 SYDVKM. CDR3 loop: CASSLLGEKLFF. The CDR3 DNA is TGTGCCAGCAGTTTACTCGGGGAAAAACTGTTTTTT.

The count of this clone is one. The chain recombines TRBV7-8 with TRBJ1-1, with D possibly matching TRBD1 (5 bases). The CDR3 spans 16 residues. Per the germline V gene, CDR1 is SGHVS and CDR2 is FQNEAQ. Trimming took 1 base from V and 10 from J, leaving 22 bases between them. This CDR3 is CASSLVLGQGLLSAFF. CDR3 DNA sequence: TGTGCCAGCAGCTTAGTACTTGGGCAGGGTCTCCTCTCAGCTTTCTTT.

The gene calls are TRBV19 and TRBJ2-5, with 7 bases identical to TRBD1. The CDR3 extends over 14 amino acids. Losses at the gene ends were 0 bases for V and 7 bases for J; bases not matched to a gene: 5. Germline CDR1 and CDR2: LNHDA and SQIVND (reference sequence). CDR3 residues: CASSIEGQAGTQYF. The CDR3 DNA reads TGTGCCAGTAGTATAGAAGGACAGGCCGGGACCCAGTACTTC.